The 9 T cell receptor beta chains listed next were all sequenced from one sample in a study of OX40 agonist ivuxolimab in advanced cancers. The data were produced by immunoSEQ multiplex PCR, yet TCRdb's version contains in-frame clones alone and is incomplete. Of some 10,000 clones in the sample, roughly nine tenths were seen once. The sequenced sample was CD4+ or CD8+ T cells sorted from blood, obtained in a trial of the OX40 agonist ivuxolimab. All receptors come from an adult with an advanced solid tumor such as melanoma, head and neck, liver or kidney cancer.

V is TRBV11-2 and J is TRBJ1-4, with a tentative D call TRBD1 (6 bases). The CDR3 length is 13 residues. CDR1 and CDR2 (germline): SGHAT, FQNNGV. The germline V and J ends were trimmed by 8 bases and 7 bases, with 14 bases remaining between them. The CDR3 DNA follows: TGTGCCAGCGAGGGGGGTAGTTCTGAAAAACTGTTTTTT. It encodes CASEGGSSEKLFF.

The chain joins TRBV19 to TRBJ2-3, with 9 bases fitting TRBD2. CDR3 size: 14 residues. Germline CDR1 is LNHDA and CDR2 is SQIVND (reference sequence). The trim removed 4 bases at V and 11 bases at J, leaving 10 bases unmatched. The CDR3 DNA reads TGTGCCAGTAGTACCCCCAACCAGCGGGGGGTGCAGTATTTT. Its translation: CASSTPNQRGVQYF.

This clone was observed a handful of times. The chain couples TRBV2 to TRBJ1-1; D perhaps matches TRBD1 (5 bases). In germline, CDR1 is SNHLY, CDR2 FYNNEI. The CDR3 has 15 residues. Trimming left V 3 bases short and J 1 base short, with 12 bases between. CDR3 in amino acids: CASSEALDTNTEAFF. The CDR3 DNA follows: TGTGCCAGCAGTGAGGCGCTGGACACGAACACTGAAGCTTTCTTT.

This chain joins TRBV9 and TRBJ1-2, with D uncertain. The CDR3 has 13 amino acids. The germline V gene encodes CDR1 SGDLS and CDR2 YYNGEE. V was pared by 0 bases and J by 3 bases, with 6 bases between. The CDR3 nucleotides read TGTGCCAGCAGCGTAGGGGCAGACTATGGCTACACCTTC. Translating it yields CASSVGADYGYTF.

V is TRBV4-1 and J is TRBJ1-6; D might be TRBD1 (6 bases). Trimming pared 4 bases from V and 2 bases from J, leaving 12 bases between. In germline, CDR1 is MGHRA, CDR2 YSYEKL. The CDR3 runs 16 residues. This CDR3 reads CASSPMGGAYNSPLHF. The CDR3 DNA is TGCGCCAGCAGCCCCATGGGGGGCGCCTATAATTCACCCCTCCACTTT.

This chain connects TRBV7-9 to TRBJ1-1, with D perhaps matching TRBD1 (5 bases). The V end was cut by 5 bases, the J end by 1 base, with 14 bases between. Per germline, CDR1 SEHNR and CDR2 FQNEAQ (reference sequence). The CDR3 has 15 residues. CDR3 in amino acids: CASSLHGGANTEAFF. CDR3 DNA sequence: TGTGCCAGCAGCCTCCATGGAGGGGCGAACACTGAAGCTTTCTTT.

The CDR3 DNA follows: TGCAGCGTTGAAAAACTCGGGACAGGGGGCACCGGGGAGCTGTTTTTT. Its translation: CSVEKLGTGGTGELFF. The chain joins TRBV29-1 to TRBJ2-2; TRBD1 matches at 11 bases. Germline CDR1 and CDR2: SQVTM and ANQGSEA. CDR3 length equals 16 residues. After removal of 2 bases from V and 4 bases from J, the junction contained 6 bases not matched to a gene.

This rearrangement joins TRBV6-6 to TRBJ2-1; D unclear. Germline V gene data show CDR1 as MNHNY and CDR2 as SVGAGI (reference sequence). The ends were cut back, 5 bases at V and 5 bases at J, with 10 bases in the middle. This CDR3 contains 13 residues. CDR3 sequence: CASSPMGNNEQFF. CDR3 in DNA: TGTGCCAGCAGTCCGATGGGAAACAATGAGCAGTTCTTC.

The chain links TRBV10-3 to TRBJ1-5; no clear D gene. Germline CDR1 and CDR2: ENHRY and SYGVKD. This CDR3 region has 14 residues. V lost 6 bases and J 5 bases, leaving 14 bases between the germline ends. CDR3 protein: CAISEDAGYQPQHF. The CDR3 DNA reads as TGTGCCATCAGCGAGGACGCGGGCTATCAGCCCCAGCATTTT.